Here is one T cell receptor beta chain with its context. Its matching antigen is unknown. The sample belongs to a study of OX40 agonist ivuxolimab in advanced cancers. Looking at the study overall: Patients received intravenous ivuxolimab every 2 weeks at 0.01 to 10 mg/kg. Partial response was recorded in three patients: one hepatocellular carcinoma and two cutaneous melanoma cases.

Systemic immunosuppression or a history of autoimmune disease excluded patients. Germline CDR1 reads SGHTS; CDR2 reads YDEGEE. CDR3 size: 14 residues. With 1 base removed from V and 0 bases from J, the gap between germline ends came to 7 bases. Study-wide results and limits: Both blood CD4+ and CD8+ T cells showed clonal growth by week 6 at 0.1 to 3.0 mg/kg.

TCRdb's table, derived via immunoSEQ multiplex PCR, lists solely in-frame clones and lacks some. The table shows about 45,000 clones, with roughly 91% occurring only once. This sequence originates from an adult with an advanced solid tumor such as melanoma, head and neck, liver or kidney cancer. Sequenced here: CD4+ or CD8+ T cells sorted from blood, sampled in a trial of the OX40 agonist ivuxolimab. The chain uses TRBV5-8 and TRBJ1-2; the D gene is possibly TRBD1 (5 bases). CDR3 DNA: TGTGCCAGCAGCTTGACAGGCTCTAACTATGGCTACACCTTC. Protein sequence: CASSLTGSNYGYTF.